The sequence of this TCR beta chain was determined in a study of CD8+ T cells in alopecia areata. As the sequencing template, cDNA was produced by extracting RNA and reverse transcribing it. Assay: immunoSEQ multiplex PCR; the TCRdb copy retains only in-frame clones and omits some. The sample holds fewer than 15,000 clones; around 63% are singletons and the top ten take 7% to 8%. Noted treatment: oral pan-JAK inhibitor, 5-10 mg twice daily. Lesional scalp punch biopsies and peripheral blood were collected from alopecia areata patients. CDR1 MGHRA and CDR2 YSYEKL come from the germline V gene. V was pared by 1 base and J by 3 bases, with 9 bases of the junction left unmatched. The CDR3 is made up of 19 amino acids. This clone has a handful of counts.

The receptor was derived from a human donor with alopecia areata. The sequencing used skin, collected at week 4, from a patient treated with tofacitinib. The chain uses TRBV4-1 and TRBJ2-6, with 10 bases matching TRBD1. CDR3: CASSQGGGQGLGGANVLTF. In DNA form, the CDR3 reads TGCGCCAGCAGCCAAGGAGGGGGACAGGGGTTAGGTGGGGCCAACGTCCTGACTTTC.